The rows below give T cell receptor beta chains drawn from one sample of a study of cytomegalovirus exposure and HLA in healthy donors. The repertoire was sequenced with immunoSEQ multiplex PCR; TCRdb's copy has only in-frame clones and lacks some. The sample has roughly 180,000 clones; approximately 88% are singletons. The specimen sequenced was PBMCs. The receptor set was obtained from a man between 18 and 35 years old in good health and CMV-seropositive. The CDR3 runs from the conserved cysteine through the conserved F or W. Each record gives: clone size, D gene, J gene, V gene, CDR3 DNA, CDR3 protein. D genes are given only for firm matches. Some rows mark clone size as missing; the rest say once, few, many or name a class of expanded clone.

. | . | TRBJ2-7 | TRBV29-1 | TGCAGCGTCGGGCTAGCGGAGGGGGGGGACGAGCAGTACTTC | CSVGLAEGGDEQYF
. | . | TRBJ2-7 | TRBV27 | TGTGCCAGCACCCTCGACGGCGGATACCTTAACTACGAGCAGTACTTC | CASTLDGGYLNYEQYF
. | . | TRBJ2-3 | TRBV9 | TGTGCCAGCAGCGTCGGGGAACTGGGTGGGACAGATACGCAGTATTTT | CASSVGELGGTDTQYF
. | . | TRBJ2-3 | TRBV6-1 | TGTGCCATCCATCCAGATACGCAGTATTTT | CAIHPDTQYF
. | TRBD2 | TRBJ2-3 | TRBV20-1 | TGCAGTGCTGTGACTAGCGGACTGCAGTATTTT | CSAVTSGLQYF
few | TRBD2 | TRBJ2-7 | TRBV16 | TGTGCCAGCAGCCAAGGACTAGCGGGCACCTACGAGCAGTACTTC | CASSQGLAGTYEQYF
few | TRBD1 | TRBJ2-1 | TRBV7-6 | TGTGCCAGCAGCTCGCTGAGGACAGGGGGGAATGAGCAGTTCTTC | CASSSLRTGGNEQFF
. | . | TRBJ2-1 | TRBV28 | TGTGCCAGCACCCTGGAGGCTAGCCACAATGAGCAGTTCTTC | CASTLEASHNEQFF
. | . | TRBJ2-7 | TRBV7-6 | TGTGCCAGCAGCCGACAGGAGTCCCTTTACGAGCAGTACTTC | CASSRQESLYEQYF
once | TRBD2 | TRBJ2-5 | TRBV7-8 | TGTGCCAGCAGCTTCCCGACTAGCGGGAGGGCGAAAGAGACCCAGTACTTC | CASSFPTSGRAKETQYF
. | TRBD2 | TRBJ2-4 | TRBV7-2 | TGTGCCAGCAGGGTGGCGGGGGAAAACATTCAGTACTTC | CASRVAGENIQYF
once | . | TRBJ2-7 | TRBV6-1 | TGTGCCAGCAGTGAAGCGCTGCGCTACGAGCAGTACTTC | CASSEALRYEQYF
. | TRBD1 | TRBJ1-2 | TRBV6-1 | TGTGCCAGCACAGGGGGCTCAGGAGGCTACACCTTC | CASTGGSGGYTF
. | . | TRBJ2-7 | TRBV7-2 | TGTGCCAGCAGCTTTGGGACTGCTGGCTACGAGCAGTACTTC | CASSFGTAGYEQYF
. | TRBD2 | TRBJ2-1 | TRBV30 | TGTGCCTCTAGACTAGCGGGAGCGGGGTATGAGCAGTTCTTC | CASRLAGAGYEQFF
. | . | TRBJ1-4 | TRBV28 | TGTGCCAGCAGTCTCGACAGAGAAAAACTGTTTTTT | CASSLDREKLFF
. | . | TRBJ2-3 | TRBV4-3 | TGCGCCAGCAGCCAATCTAGCAGCACAGATACGCAGTATTTT | CASSQSSSTDTQYF
. | . | TRBJ1-4 | TRBV4-3 | TGCGCCAGCAGCCAAGGCGGGATCGGAGAAAAACTGTTTTTT | CASSQGGIGEKLFF
. | . | TRBJ2-2 | TRBV27 | TGTGCCAGCAGCACTGTTACCCCCGGGGAGCTGTTTTTT | CASSTVTPGELFF
many | . | TRBJ2-7 | TRBV29-1 | TGCAGCGTTGTTGGTGGGAGCTACGAGCAGTACTTC | CSVVGGSYEQYF
. | . | TRBJ1-4 | TRBV15 | TGTGCCACCAGCAACCGGGACAAGCTTGAAAAACTGTTTTTT | CATSNRDKLEKLFF
. | . | TRBJ1-1 | TRBV27 | TGTGCCAGCCTACCCGGGTATGGGACTGAAGCTTTCTTT | CASLPGYGTEAFF
. | . | TRBJ2-5 | TRBV19 | TGTGCCAGTAGCAACTACCCTCAAGAGACCCAGTACTTC | CASSNYPQETQYF
. | . | TRBJ2-7 | TRBV14 | TGTGCCAGCAGCCAAGAATTGAGGGCCGAGCAGTACTTC | CASSQELRAEQYF
. | TRBD1 | TRBJ1-2 | TRBV30 | TGTGCCTGGAGAGCCCGGACAGGGGAAAATAGGGCCGGCTACACCTTC | CAWRARTGENRAGYTF